The 25 T cell receptor beta chains in this list originate from one sample, sequenced in a study of T cells after yellow fever vaccination (dated by TCRdb to about 2019). Library preparation was by 5' RACE. The instrument given in TCRdb is Illumina HiSeq 2500. TCRdb cleaned the public reads at Q25 with fastp, built clones with MiXCR and kept in-frame beta chains. Here each entry gathers all rows of one CDR3 protein and keeps the most common genes and DNA. This sample holds just under 600,000 distinct CDR3 sequences; 13% were observed only once. 11% to 15% of the sample is held by the ten biggest clonotypes. The treatment or condition label, read with the paper, signifies: live attenuated yellow fever vaccine strain. This specimen was PBMCs, taken on the day of the yellow fever booster vaccination. The receptors stem from a man aged 30 to 45 who received the YFV17D yellow fever vaccine.

The genes are TRBV4-3 and TRBJ2-2; D possibly corresponds to TRBD2 (5 bases). CDR1 and CDR2 from the germline V gene are LGHNA and YSLEER. V was clipped by 3 bases and J by 7 bases, with 15 bases between them. This CDR3 has 15 residues. CDR3 DNA sequence: TGCGCCAGCAGCCAGAGACCACTCGAGGGCGGGGAGCTGTTTTTT. The encoded protein is CASSQRPLEGGELFF.

The chain couples TRBV5-1 to TRBJ2-7; D could derive from TRBD1 or TRBD2 (5 bases each). CDR1 SGHRS and CDR2 YFSETQ come from the germline V gene. The V gene lost 0 bases and the J gene lost 0 bases, with 10 bases spanning the gap. The CDR3 extends over 15 amino acids. DNA of the CDR3: TGCGCCAGCAGCTTGGAACCGGGACCCTCCTACGAGCAGTACTTC. Encoded protein: CASSLEPGPSYEQYF.

This chain connects TRBV24-1 to TRBJ2-1; a weak D match, TRBD2 (5 bases). V dropped 0 bases and J dropped 8 bases, with 13 bases sitting between them. CDR1 KGHDR and CDR2 SFDVKD come from the germline V gene. The CDR3 covers 15 residues. CDR3 sequence: CATSDLNSWEYEQFF. The CDR3 DNA sequence: TGTGCCACCAGTGATTTGAACTCTTGGGAGTATGAGCAGTTCTTC.

V usage is TRBV20-1 and J usage is TRBJ2-7; D may be TRBD2 (5 bases). This CDR3 is built from 14 residues. CDR1 and CDR2 from the germline V gene are DFQATT and SNEGSKA (reference sequence). V was cut by 3 bases and J by 3 bases, with 15 bases left in between. The CDR3 region is CSARSMAGGYEQYF. The CDR3, as DNA: TGCAGTGCTAGGAGTATGGCGGGCGGCTACGAGCAGTACTTC.

V gene TRBV4-3 combines with J gene TRBJ2-5; D is perhaps TRBD2 (6 bases). Germline V CDR1 and CDR2: LGHNA, YSLEER. The V gene lost 0 bases and the J gene lost 0 bases, with 11 bases spanning the gap. CDR3 length equals 16 residues. CDR3 loop: CASSQEGGGDQETQYF. For the CDR3, the DNA is TGCGCCAGCAGCCAAGAAGGAGGAGGGGACCAAGAGACCCAGTACTTC.

The J gene is TRBJ1-5, the V gene TRBV4-1; 9 bases are a match to TRBD1. V was pared by 4 bases and J by 7 bases, with 8 bases of the junction left unmatched. The CDR3 is 15 amino acids. The germline gives CDR1 MGHRA, CDR2 YSYEKL. CDR3 amino acids: CASSLRDRDGQPQHF. The CDR3 DNA follows: TGCGCCAGCAGCCTCCGGGACAGGGATGGCCAGCCCCAGCATTTT.

The sample holds a few counts of this clonotype. The chain recombines TRBV9 with TRBJ1-1; possibly TRBD1 for D (5 bases). Germline V CDR1 and CDR2: SGDLS, YYNGEE. The CDR3 is 16 residues long. Trimming pared 0 bases from V and 0 bases from J, leaving 12 bases between. The CDR3 DNA sequence: TGTGCCAGCAGCGTAGGAGGGGCGACCATGAACACTGAAGCTTTCTTT. Translation gives CASSVGGATMNTEAFF.

This clonotype was seen many times. The chain joins TRBV10-2 to TRBJ2-1; 7 bases agree with TRBD2. V lost 8 bases, J lost 0 bases, and 19 bases stayed unmatched. Germline V gene data show CDR1 as WSHSY and CDR2 as SAAADI. The length of the CDR3 is 19 residues. The CDR3 coding sequence is TGCGCCAGCCAGTCGATGGGCGGGGGAGGGAAAGTCTCCTACAATGAGCAGTTCTTC. It translates to CASQSMGGGGKVSYNEQFF.

This clonotype occurred many times. The chain employs TRBV7-9 and TRBJ1-4; no reliable D call. From germline, CDR1 is SEHNR and CDR2 FQNEAQ (reference sequence). Trimming took 0 bases from V and 10 from J, leaving 9 bases between them. This CDR3 is 13 amino acids long. The CDR3 nucleotides are TGTGCCAGCAGCTTAGCGGGCGAAGGAAAACTGTTTTTT. Protein sequence: CASSLAGEGKLFF.

A few counts support this clonotype. This chain joins TRBV12-3 or TRBV12-4 and TRBJ2-2; D might be TRBD1 or TRBD2, each matching 5 bases. There are 15 residues in the CDR3. The V gene lost 4 bases and the J gene lost 1 base, with 10 bases spanning the gap. CDR3 DNA: TGTGCCAGCAGTTCTGGGACGAGGAACACCGGGGAGCTGTTTTTT. It translates to CASSSGTRNTGELFF.

The V call is TRBV7-2, the J call TRBJ2-1, with 12 bases that match TRBD2. Germline-derived CDR1 and CDR2 are SGHTA and FQGNSA. This CDR3 is 17 amino acids long. V lost 5 bases, J lost 3 bases, and 8 bases stayed unmatched. For the CDR3, the DNA is TGTGCCAGCAGCAACCGACTAGCGGGAGTTCTCTACAATGAGCAGTTCTTC. It specifies CASSNRLAGVLYNEQFF.

The rearrangement uses TRBV14 and TRBJ2-2, with 7 bases aligning to TRBD2. V shed 1 base and J 7 bases; nucleotides not matched to a gene: 6. This CDR3 region has 15 residues. Germline V CDR1 and CDR2: SGHDN, FVKESK. The CDR3 here is CASSQVASGVGELFF. As DNA, the CDR3 is TGTGCCAGCAGCCAAGTGGCTAGCGGAGTCGGGGAGCTGTTTTTT.

The rearrangement links TRBV9 to TRBJ2-7; TRBD2 is a possible D gene (6 bases). Germline values: CDR1 SGDLS, CDR2 YYNGEE. This CDR3 is built from 14 residues. V gave up 4 bases and J gave up 0 bases, with 11 bases separating them. The DNA for the CDR3 is TGTGCCAGCAGCCTGCGGGAAGCCTCCTACGAGCAGTACTTC. Protein sequence: CASSLREASYEQYF.

The genes are TRBV18 and TRBJ2-7; 8 nucleotides match TRBD2. V lost 7 bases and J lost 5; bases outside the gene matches: 10. Germline V gene lookup returns CDR1 KGHSH and CDR2 LQKENI. The length of the CDR3 is 14 residues. CDR3 in amino acids: CASLPGGVGNEQYF. CDR3 nucleotide sequence: TGTGCCAGCTTACCGGGAGGGGTAGGGAACGAGCAGTACTTC.

The V and J genes are TRBV27 and TRBJ2-3; D unresolved. The CDR3 is 13 amino acids. Germline assignment: CDR1 MNHEY and CDR2 SMNVEV (reference sequence). Trimming removed 3 bases at V and 7 bases at J, with 11 bases between. The CDR3 sequence: CASSFLGGYTQYF. The CDR3 DNA reads as TGTGCCAGCAGTTTCCTAGGTGGTTATACGCAGTATTTT.

The chain joins TRBV5-1 to TRBJ2-5; 7 positions match TRBD2. V gave up 4 bases and J gave up 7 bases; unmatched junction bases: 13. CDR3 length equals 15 residues. Germline CDR1 reads SGHRS; CDR2 reads YFSETQ. This chain's CDR3 is CASSMDGRPEGTQYF. Written as DNA, the CDR3 is TGCGCCAGCAGCATGGACGGGAGGCCCGAGGGGACCCAGTACTTC.

This clonotype was seen only a few times. V gene TRBV11-2 combines with J gene TRBJ1-1; TRBD1 agrees at 7 bases. Germline V lookup: CDR1 SGHAT, CDR2 FQNNGV. The trim removed 5 bases at V and 0 bases at J, leaving 9 bases unmatched. This CDR3 region has 16 residues. The CDR3: CASSGRQGLMNTEAFF. In nucleotides, the CDR3 is TGTGCCAGCAGCGGGAGACAGGGTTTGATGAACACTGAAGCTTTCTTT.

The V and J genes are TRBV20-1 and TRBJ1-5, with no clear D. The CDR3 is 14 amino acids. Per germline, CDR1 DFQATT and CDR2 SNEGSKA (reference sequence). Deletions cut 6 bases from V and 0 bases from J, with 12 bases between. CDR3 amino acids: CSASVRASNQPQHF. For the CDR3, the DNA is TGCAGTGCCTCCGTCCGCGCTAGCAATCAGCCCCAGCATTTT.

The CDR3 is CASSFTGSGNQPQHF. The CDR3, as DNA: TGTGCCAGCAGCTTCACAGGATCCGGCAATCAGCCCCAGCATTTT. This chain links TRBV5-5 with TRBJ1-5; D may be TRBD1 (5 bases). V lost 2 bases, J lost 2 bases, and 11 bases lay in between. Germline CDR1 is SGHKS and CDR2 is YYEKEE (reference sequence). The CDR3 extends over 15 amino acids.

This clonotype was detected only a few times. At one end, the junction sequence differs from germline, possibly due to a read error. The chain links TRBV18 to TRBJ2-1, with D uncertain. Germline CDR1 and CDR2: KGHSH and LQKENI. There are 12 residues in the CDR3. CDR3 nucleotide sequence: TGTGCCAGCTCACCACAGACCCGACAAATCGACTTC. It translates to CASSPQTRQIDF.

This clonotype was seen a few times. This chain connects TRBV29-1 to TRBJ1-5; tentative D call: TRBD1 (5 bases). CDR1 SQVTM and CDR2 ANQGSEA come from the germline V gene. Trimming took 6 bases from V and 6 from J, leaving 12 bases between them. The CDR3 is 12 residues long. DNA for the CDR3: TGCAGCGTGGGCAGGGAAGGTCAGCCCCAGCATTTT. It encodes CSVGREGQPQHF.

CDR3 coding DNA: TGTGCCAGTAGAAGATCTCGAACGAACACCGGGGAGCTGTTTTTT. Translated: CASRRSRTNTGELFF. The gene calls are TRBV19 and TRBJ2-2, with D unclear. The CDR3 is made up of 15 amino acids. Germline V CDR1 and CDR2: LNHDA, SQIVND (reference sequence). Trimming took off 6 bases at V and 0 bases at J, with 11 bases between the two ends.

This clonotype was detected only a few times. The chain uses TRBV7-2 and TRBJ2-3; 10 bases align to TRBD2. V shed 1 base and J 6 bases; nucleotides not matched to a gene: 10. Germline V gives CDR1 SGHTA, CDR2 FQGNSA. This CDR3 spans 17 amino acids. The CDR3 spells CASSLEQLAGSLDTQYF. CDR3 nucleotide sequence: TGTGCCAGCAGCTTAGAGCAACTAGCGGGATCTTTGGATACGCAGTATTTT.

This clonotype showed up many times. The rearrangement joins TRBV5-1 to TRBJ2-7; no clear D gene. This CDR3 contains 12 residues. The V gene lost 0 bases and the J gene lost 2 bases, with 3 bases spanning the gap. Germline CDR1 reads SGHRS; CDR2 reads YFSETQ. The CDR3 nucleotides read TGCGCCAGCAGCTTGGATGCCTACGAGCAGTACTTC. Encoded protein: CASSLDAYEQYF.

This clonotype was counted between two and nine times. This chain uses TRBV25-1 with TRBJ2-3, with unresolved D. Looked up from germline, CDR1 is MGHDK and CDR2 is SYGVNS. Trimming left V 2 bases short and J 2 bases short, with 11 bases between. This CDR3 region has 15 residues. In DNA, the CDR3 is TGTGCCAGCAGTGAAGCGCAGACCTACACAGATACGCAGTATTTT. The encoded protein is CASSEAQTYTDTQYF. The whole variable domain, remainder taken from reference TRBV25-1 and TRBJ2-3, is EADIYQTPRYLVIGTGKKITLECSQTMGHDKMYWYQQDPGMELHLIHYSYGVNSTEKGDLSSESTVSRIRTEHFPLTLESARPSHTSQYLCASSEAQTYTDTQYFGPGTRLTVL.